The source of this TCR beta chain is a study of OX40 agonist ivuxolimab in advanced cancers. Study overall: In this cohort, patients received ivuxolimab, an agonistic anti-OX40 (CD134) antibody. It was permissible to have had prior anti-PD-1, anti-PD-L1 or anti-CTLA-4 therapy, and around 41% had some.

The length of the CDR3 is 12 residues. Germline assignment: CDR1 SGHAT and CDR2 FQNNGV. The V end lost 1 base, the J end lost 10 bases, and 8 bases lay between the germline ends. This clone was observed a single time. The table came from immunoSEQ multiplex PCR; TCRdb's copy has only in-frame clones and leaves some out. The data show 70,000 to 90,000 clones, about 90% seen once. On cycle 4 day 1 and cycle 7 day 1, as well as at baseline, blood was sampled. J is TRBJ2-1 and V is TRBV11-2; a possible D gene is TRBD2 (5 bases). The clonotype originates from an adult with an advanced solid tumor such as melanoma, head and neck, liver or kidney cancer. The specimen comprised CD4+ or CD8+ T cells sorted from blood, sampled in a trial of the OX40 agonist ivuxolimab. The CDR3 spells CASSLVREEQFF. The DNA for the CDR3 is TGTGCCAGCAGCTTAGTTCGGGAAGAGCAGTTCTTC.